Shown below are 10 T cell receptor beta chains from a single sample sequenced in a study of vaccination and CD4 T cells after COVID-19. No antigen is known for these receptors. An Oncomine TCR Beta short-read assay was used to sequence the DNA from cultured CD4+ T cells. TCRdb passed the PCR reads through MiXCR, listing each CDR3 protein once. The sample consists of over 15,000 distinct CDR3 sequences, around 74% of them appearing once. Treatment of the sample: roughly 10-day PBMC culture with coronavirus spike peptide pools or control peptides (ViraFEST assay). What was sequenced was CD4+ T cells from blood, cultured in vitro. All receptors derive from a human donor who had recovered from COVID-19.

V gene TRBV7-2 combines with J gene TRBJ2-2; possibly TRBD1 for D (5 bases). V was pared by 4 bases and J by 6 bases, with 9 bases between. The CDR3 runs to 13 residues. CDR1 is SGHTA and CDR2 is FQGNSA in the germline V gene. The CDR3 coding sequence is TGTGCCAGCAGCTCAGGGTTACCCGGGGAGCTGTTTTTT. Protein: CASSSGLPGELFF.

CDR3 amino acids: CASSPARINYDTQYF. The CDR3 DNA reads as TGTGCCAGCAGCCCCGCACGTATAAATTATGATACGCAGTATTTT. V gene TRBV7-6 combines with J gene TRBJ2-3; D not certain. CDR3 length: 15 residues. V lost 5 bases to trimming and J lost 6 bases, with 18 bases between them. CDR1 and CDR2 from the germline V gene are SGHVS and FNYEAQ.

This sequence joins TRBV24-1 and TRBJ2-3; 9 nucleotides match TRBD2. The germline gives CDR1 KGHDR, CDR2 SFDVKD. V was clipped by 7 bases and J by 5 bases; unmatched bases: 9. The CDR3 is 15 residues long. The CDR3 coding sequence is TGTGCCACCAGGGGTAGCGGGAGAGGGGTAGATACGCAGTATTTT. Translating it yields CATRGSGRGVDTQYF.

This clonotype came up once. This rearrangement joins TRBV6-1 to TRBJ2-5; 10 positions agree with TRBD2. The CDR3 totals 14 residues. The germline V gene has CDR1 MNHNS and CDR2 SASEGT. The V segment lost 7 bases and the J segment 4 bases; nucleotides outside the gene matches: 6. DNA for the CDR3: TGTGCCAGCACCTCATGGACTAGCGGAGAGACCCAGTACTTC. This codes for CASTSWTSGETQYF.

Points on this clonotype: A much larger clone lies a single base off, so this may be a read error. The V call is TRBV7-9, the J call TRBJ1-5; D unresolved. Germline V gene data show CDR1 as SEHNR and CDR2 as FQNEAQ (reference sequence). There are 12 residues in the CDR3. V was shortened by 3 bases and J by 5 bases, with 5 bases between the two germline ends. CDR3: CASSLDHQPQHF. The CDR3 DNA reads as TGTGCCAGCAGCTTGGACCATCAGCCCCAGCATTTT. Full variable domain (missing parts from reference TRBV7-9 and TRBJ1-5): DTGVSQNPRHKITKRGQNVTFRCDPISEHNRLYWYRQTLGQGPEFLTYFQNEAQLEKSRLLSDRFSAERPKGSFSTLEIQRTEQGDSAMYLCASSLDHQPQHFGDGTRLSIL.

This clonotype has a single count. V gene TRBV11-2 combines with J gene TRBJ1-6, with 11 bases fitting TRBD1. Germline V gene data show CDR1 as SGHAT and CDR2 as FQNNGV. The J segment lost 10 bases and the V segment lost 4 bases, leaving 6 bases of the junction unmatched. This CDR3 spans 15 amino acids. In nucleotides, the CDR3 is TGTGCCAGCAGCTATAGGACAGGGGGCAAATCACCCCTCCACTTT. This translates into CASSYRTGGKSPLHF. The full variable domain, in which reference TRBV11-2 and TRBJ1-6 provide the parts outside the CDR3, is EAGVAQSPRYKIIEKRQSVAFWCNPISGHATLYWYQQILGQGPKLLIQFQNNGVVDDSQLPKDRFSAERLKGVDSTLKIQPAKLEDSAVYLCASSYRTGGKSPLHFGNGTRLTVT.

This clonotype appeared a few times. V usage is TRBV10-1 and J usage is TRBJ1-1, with 9 bases matching TRBD1. The CDR3 contains 19 residues. The germline V gene has CDR1 WNHNN and CDR2 SYGVQD (reference sequence). The trim removed 2 bases at V and 1 base at J, leaving 14 bases unmatched. This chain's CDR3 is CASSEAVSRTGGSNTEAFF. The CDR3, as DNA: TGCGCCAGCAGTGAGGCGGTATCGAGAACAGGGGGCTCGAACACTGAAGCTTTCTTT.

V gene TRBV4-1 combines with J gene TRBJ1-2; 9 nucleotides align to TRBD1. The CDR3 sequence is 15 residues long. CDR1 and CDR2 (germline): MGHRA, YSYEKL. The J segment lost 4 bases and the V segment lost 2 bases, leaving 5 bases of the junction unmatched. The CDR3 here is CASSQTGGAGYGYTF. In DNA, the CDR3 is TGCGCCAGCAGCCAAACAGGGGGCGCAGGCTATGGCTACACCTTC.

The gene calls are TRBV6-2 or TRBV6-3 and TRBJ1-3; 7 bases map to TRBD1. CDR1 is MNHEY, CDR2 SVGEGT, per germline. V trimming: 8 bases; J trimming: 4 bases; junction bases outside the gene matches: 2. This CDR3 is 12 amino acids long. The CDR3 DNA reads as TGTGCCAGCGGGACAGACGGAAACACCATATATTTT. Its translation: CASGTDGNTIYF.

The chain joins TRBV20-1 to TRBJ1-2; 7 bases map to TRBD1. CDR3 size: 13 residues. Trimming cost V 3 bases and J 6 bases; bases outside gene matches: 7. The germline V gene has CDR1 DFQATT and CDR2 SNEGSKA (reference sequence). CDR3 bases: TGCAGTGCTAGCGGTAGGGGGCAGCATGGCTACACCTTC. It translates to CSASGRGQHGYTF.